This T cell receptor (beta chain) was recovered during a study of PD-1 blockade in classical Hodgkin lymphoma. Clones were sequenced by immunoSEQ multiplex PCR, and TCRdb holds only the in-frame ones, with some missing. The sample carries tens of thousands of clones, roughly 82% recorded once. Trimming cost V 1 base and J 10 bases, with 17 bases left between them. Per the germline V gene, CDR1 is SGHTA and CDR2 is FQGNSA. CDR3 length: 16 residues. Exposure to brentuximab vedotin varied, and each patient had relapsed following autologous stem cell transplantation. Relapsed/refractory classical Hodgkin lymphoma patients had complete, partial or progressive responses.

The rearrangement joins TRBV7-2 to TRBJ1-6; D might be TRBD1 (6 bases). Specimen: peripheral blood mononuclear cells (PBMCs), collected before the second cycle of nivolumab. The sequence came from a human donor with classical Hodgkin lymphoma. CDR3 amino acids: CASSLGGGELFSPLHF. CDR3 sequence (DNA): TGTGCCAGCAGCTTAGGCGGGGGCGAATTATTCTCACCCCTCCACTTT.